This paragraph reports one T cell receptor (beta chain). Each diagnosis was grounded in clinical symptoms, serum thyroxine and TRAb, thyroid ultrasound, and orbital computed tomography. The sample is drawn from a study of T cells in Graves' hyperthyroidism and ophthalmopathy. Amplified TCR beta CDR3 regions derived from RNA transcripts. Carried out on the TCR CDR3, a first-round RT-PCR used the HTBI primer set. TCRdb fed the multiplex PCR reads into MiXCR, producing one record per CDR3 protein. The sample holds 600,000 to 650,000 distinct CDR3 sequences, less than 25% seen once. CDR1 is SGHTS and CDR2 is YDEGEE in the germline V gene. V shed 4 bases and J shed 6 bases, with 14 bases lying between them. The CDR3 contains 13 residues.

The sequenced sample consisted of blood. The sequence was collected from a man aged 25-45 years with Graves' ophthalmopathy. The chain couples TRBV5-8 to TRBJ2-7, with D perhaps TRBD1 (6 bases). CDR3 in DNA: TGTGCCAGCAGCCTCCGGACAGCTCGCGAGCAGTACTTC. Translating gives CASSLRTAREQYF.